What follows are 24 T cell receptor beta chains derived from one specimen sequenced in a study of human T cells and chemical hapten exposure (dated by TCRdb to the early 2020s). The sample's time point label, in plain terms: pre-sensitization, week 0. In light of the paper, this sample's treatment or condition label describes: therapeutic diphenylcyclopropenone sensitization with weekly scalp DPC. Library preparation used RACE. The listed sequencing device is NextSeq 500. Starting from the raw public reads, TCRdb applied fastp trimming at Q25, assembled clones with MiXCR and retained in-frame beta chains. Rows are combined by CDR3 protein, so each entry shows the most common genes and DNA. For this sample the table gives more than 80,000 distinct CDR3 sequences, of which 10% to 15% were detected only once. More than 1.5% of the sample is in the top ten clones. This sample comprised whole blood, obtained in connection with sensitization to the hapten diphenylcyclopropenone (DPC). These receptors were collected from a woman in her fifties or sixties with alopecia areata. Some clones in this sample may be carry-over from other donors' samples.

The chain joins TRBV6-5 to TRBJ1-2; D is unclear. The germline V gene has CDR1 MNHEY and CDR2 SVGAGI. V was clipped by 0 bases and J by 4 bases, with 15 bases between them. The CDR3 is made up of 16 amino acids. This CDR3 is CASSYSVGGPVYGYTF. The CDR3 DNA reads as TGTGCCAGCAGTTACTCCGTGGGCGGACCGGTCTATGGCTACACCTTC.

This clonotype was seen only a few times. This chain links TRBV6-6 with TRBJ2-3; no reliable D call. Germline V CDR1 and CDR2: MNHNY, SVGAGI (reference sequence). Trimming left V 5 bases short and J 2 bases short, with 11 bases between. This CDR3 is 14 amino acids long. DNA for the CDR3: TGTGCCAGCAGTCGTCCAGGATTCACAGATACGCAGTATTTT. Protein sequence: CASSRPGFTDTQYF.

This clonotype was counted only a few times. The chain joins TRBV5-6 to TRBJ1-2; no definite D call. The CDR3 spans 16 residues. Germline V lookup: CDR1 SGHDT, CDR2 YYEEEE. V was trimmed by 2 bases and J by 2 bases, leaving 16 bases between them. CDR3: CASSFRQQYSNYGYTF. For the CDR3, the DNA is TGTGCCAGCAGCTTTCGGCAGCAATATTCCAACTATGGCTACACCTTC.

The chain combines TRBV7-9 with TRBJ2-1, with D possibly being TRBD1 or TRBD2 (5 bases each). This CDR3 has 14 residues. Germline V lookup: CDR1 SEHNR, CDR2 FQNEAQ (reference sequence). The V end lost 3 bases, the J end lost 8 bases, and 14 bases lay between the germline ends. The CDR3 here is CASSFRVEGHEQFF. CDR3 DNA sequence: TGTGCCAGCAGCTTCAGGGTCGAGGGACATGAGCAGTTCTTC.

This clonotype was detected only a few times. The chain has TRBV12-3 or TRBV12-4 and TRBJ2-5; 7 bases map to TRBD2. V lost 4 bases, J lost 7 bases, and 9 bases stayed unmatched. This CDR3 is built from 14 residues. As DNA, the CDR3 is TGTGCCAGCAGTTCCCTCGGGGGGATGGGGACCCAGTACTTC. This sequence encodes CASSSLGGMGTQYF.

This clonotype has a count of ten or more. The V and J genes are TRBV7-2 and TRBJ2-7; D may match TRBD1 or TRBD2 (6 bases each). In germline, CDR1 is SGHTA, CDR2 FQGNSA. The CDR3 is 16 amino acids. Trimming left V 5 bases short and J 6 bases short, with 23 bases between. As DNA, the CDR3 is TGTGCCAGCAGCGGGAGGAGTCGGGACATGGGAAGCGAGCAGTACTTC. Residues: CASSGRSRDMGSEQYF.

This clonotype showed up many times. This sequence joins TRBV29-1 and TRBJ1-1, with 7 nucleotides matching TRBD1. Germline V lookup: CDR1 SQVTM, CDR2 ANQGSEA. The length of the CDR3 is 15 residues. Unmatched junction bases numbered 15, after V lost 4 bases and J lost 7 bases. The CDR3 spells CSVVSLEGTAYEAFF. Here the CDR3 DNA reads TGCAGCGTTGTTAGCTTAGAGGGGACAGCTTATGAAGCTTTCTTT.

This clonotype occurred many times. The chain combines TRBV2 with TRBJ2-2; TRBD2 matches 7 bases. The germline V gene encodes CDR1 SNHLY and CDR2 FYNNEI. CDR3 length: 15 amino acids. V lost 7 bases, J lost 4 bases, and 9 bases stayed unmatched. The CDR3 sequence: CASIPGLQGTGELFF. Written as DNA, the CDR3 is TGTGCCAGCATTCCGGGACTACAAGGCACCGGGGAGCTGTTTTTT.

The chain has TRBV14 and TRBJ2-2; no firm D call. CDR1 and CDR2 (germline): SGHDN, FVKESK. Trimming pared 4 bases from V and 3 bases from J, leaving 15 bases between. The CDR3 contains 16 residues. The CDR3, as DNA: TGTGCCAGCAGCCTTCTCCGGGCCCAATACACCGGGGAGCTGTTTTTT. This sequence encodes CASSLLRAQYTGELFF.

There are many counts of this clonotype. The V gene is TRBV6-2 or TRBV6-3, the J gene TRBJ2-7; D may be TRBD1 (5 bases). The V and J ends lost 5 bases and 0 bases respectively, with 17 bases between them. The CDR3 loop spans 16 amino acids. Germline CDR1 reads MNHEY; CDR2 reads SVGEGT. CDR3: CASSAPWGRSSYEQYF. CDR3 bases: TGTGCCAGCAGTGCTCCTTGGGGCAGGAGCTCCTACGAGCAGTACTTC.

This clonotype was seen more than once but under ten times. The chain combines TRBV4-1 with TRBJ2-1, with unresolved D. Deletions cut 4 bases from V and 12 bases from J, with 22 bases between. This CDR3 has 15 residues. Germline V lookup: CDR1 MGHRA, CDR2 YSYEKL. CDR3 nucleotide sequence: TGCGCCAGCAGCCCTATCTTCGGAGTTGAGCGTAGGCAGTTCTTC. Encoded protein: CASSPIFGVERRQFF.

The sample holds a few counts of this clonotype. Relative to the germline gene, one junction end is altered; a read error may explain this. The gene calls are TRBV7-9 and TRBJ1-3, with unresolved D. Looked up from germline, CDR1 is SEHNR and CDR2 is FQNEAQ (reference sequence). This CDR3 contains 12 residues. The CDR3 sequence: CASSLEYSGLDF. CDR3 coding DNA: TGTGCCAGCAGCTTAGAGTATAGCGGTTTGGATTTT. Full variable domain (rest looked up from reference TRBV7-9 and TRBJ1-3): DTGVSQNPRHKITKRGQNVTFRCDPISEHNRLYWYRQTLGQGPEFLTYFQNEAQLEKSRLLSDRFSAERPKGSFSTLEIQRTEQGDSAMYLCASSLEYSGLDFGEGSWLTVV.

This sequence joins TRBV7-2 and TRBJ1-4; D is undetermined. V lost 2 bases and J lost 2, with 0 bases in between. The CDR3 loop spans 12 amino acids. From germline, CDR1 is SGHTA and CDR2 FQGNSA. CDR3 sequence reads: CASSLTNEKLFF. For the CDR3, the DNA is TGTGCCAGCAGCTTAACTAATGAAAAACTGTTTTTT.

The chain employs TRBV28 and TRBJ2-7; no reliable D call. The CDR3 is 13 amino acids. Trimming took 3 bases from V and 5 from J, leaving 11 bases between them. Germline CDR1 is MDHEN and CDR2 is SYDVKM. CDR3 DNA sequence: TGTGCCAGCAGTTTTCCCGGGTTTCACGAGCAGTACTTC. It translates to CASSFPGFHEQYF.

This clonotype was counted a few times. The V call is TRBV18, the J call TRBJ1-4; D is unresolved. The CDR3 runs 15 residues. V lost 6 bases and J 5 bases, leaving 16 bases between the germline ends. Germline lookup yields CDR1 KGHSH and CDR2 LQKENI. In DNA, the CDR3 is TGTGCCAGCTCTCCCCAAACTGGAGTGAATGAAAAACTGTTTTTT. Translated, it gives CASSPQTGVNEKLFF.

The chain has TRBV11-2 and TRBJ2-3; 11 positions match TRBD1. The CDR3 is 14 amino acids. V was pared by 5 bases and J by 8 bases, with 6 bases of the junction left unmatched. Germline V gives CDR1 SGHAT, CDR2 FQNNGV. CDR3 DNA: TGTGCCAGCAGCCCTGGACAGGGGGCAGGTACGCAGTATTTT. Amino acid sequence: CASSPGQGAGTQYF.

The genes are TRBV29-1 and TRBJ1-5; maybe TRBD1 (5 bases). Germline CDR1 SQVTM, CDR2 ANQGSEA. Trimming cost V 5 bases and J 4 bases, with 18 bases left between them. The CDR3 is 15 amino acids. CDR3 in amino acids: CSVSVQAGMNQPQHF. CDR3 sequence (DNA): TGCAGCGTTTCGGTACAGGCAGGGATGAATCAGCCCCAGCATTTT.

This chain connects TRBV18 to TRBJ1-5; tentative D call: TRBD1 (5 bases). The CDR3 length is 17 residues. Germline V gene data show CDR1 as KGHSH and CDR2 as LQKENI. V shed 0 bases and J shed 1 base, with 13 bases lying between them. This CDR3 reads CASSPPGGRASNQPQHF. The CDR3 nucleotides are TGTGCCAGCTCACCACCCGGGGGGAGGGCGAGCAATCAGCCCCAGCATTTT.

This rearrangement joins TRBV12-3 or TRBV12-4 to TRBJ2-1, with a tentative D call TRBD2 (6 bases). V was shortened by 5 bases and J by 10 bases, with 21 bases between the two germline ends. The CDR3 consists of 15 residues. The CDR3 DNA reads TGTGCCAGCAGTCCCGATCAGGGAGGAATGGGGGAGCAGTTCTTC. Translation: CASSPDQGGMGEQFF.

The sample holds many counts of this clonotype. The rearrangement uses TRBV12-3 or TRBV12-4 and TRBJ1-1; the D is unclear. This CDR3 is built from 13 residues. Between the trimmed V and J ends, which lost 3 bases and 6 bases, there was a span of 11 bases. This CDR3 reads CASSFVAGAEAFF. CDR3 in DNA: TGTGCCAGCAGTTTCGTCGCTGGGGCTGAAGCTTTCTTT.

This clonotype was recorded many times. This sequence joins TRBV7-9 and TRBJ1-2; D is unclear. V lost 5 bases to trimming and J lost 13 bases, with 17 bases between them. The length of the CDR3 is 12 residues. Germline CDR1 reads SEHNR; CDR2 reads FQNEAQ (reference sequence). The CDR3 sequence: CASSVGPGVSTF. The DNA for the CDR3 is TGTGCCAGCAGCGTCGGACCTGGGGTCTCCACCTTC.

This clonotype was seen ten or more times. The junction differs from germline at one of its ends, possibly a read error. The chain joins TRBV5-4 to TRBJ2-2; D uncertain. Germline CDR1 reads SGHNT; CDR2 reads YYREEE (reference sequence). The CDR3 extends over 12 amino acids. In DNA form, the CDR3 reads TGTGCCAGCAGCTATATCACCGGAGAGCTGTTTTTT. This codes for CASSYITGELFF.

In DNA form, the CDR3 reads TGTGCCAGCAGCACGGGGCGCTACGAGCAGTACTTC. Protein: CASSTGRYEQYF. The chain has TRBV11-2 and TRBJ2-7, with D perhaps being TRBD1 or TRBD2 (5 bases each). This CDR3 has 12 residues. The V end was cut by 5 bases, the J end by 3 bases, with 8 bases between. The germline V gene encodes CDR1 SGHAT and CDR2 FQNNGV.

This clonotype was observed a handful of times. This chain uses TRBV10-2 with TRBJ1-6, with D maybe TRBD1 (5 bases). V lost 5 bases and J 7 bases, leaving 9 bases between the germline ends. CDR3 size: 13 residues. CDR1 is WSHSY, CDR2 SAAADI, per germline. The CDR3 sequence is CASSTRVNSPLHF. For the CDR3, the DNA is TGCGCCAGCAGTACCAGGGTCAATTCACCCCTCCACTTT.